The next 16 T cell receptor beta chains were all read from a single sample in a study of blood T cell repertoires in COVID-19. Clones were sequenced by immunoSEQ multiplex PCR, and TCRdb holds only the in-frame ones, with some missing. The table has some 270,000 clones, about 85% seen once; the top ten hold approximately 0.94%. Specimen: peripheral blood. These receptors all stem from a human donor with COVID-19, enrolled during active disease. The donor label of this sample is uncertain.

This clone was seen once. The V call is TRBV11-2, the J call TRBJ2-3; TRBD2 matches at 7 bases. The CDR3 is made up of 14 amino acids. V lost 5 bases, J lost 7 bases, and 9 bases stayed unmatched. Germline CDR1 and CDR2: SGHAT and FQNNGV. CDR3 DNA sequence: TGTGCCAGCAGCCGAAGCGGGGTCGCAAATACGCAGTATTTT. Its protein is CASSRSGVANTQYF.

The V and J genes are TRBV28 and TRBJ1-1; D might be TRBD1 (5 bases). This CDR3 has 13 residues. Germline CDR1 and CDR2: MDHEN and SYDVKM. The V end lost 5 bases, the J end lost 1 base, and 8 bases lay between the germline ends. CDR3 loop: CASSGTANTEAFF. In nucleotides, the CDR3 is TGTGCCAGCAGTGGGACTGCGAACACTGAAGCTTTCTTT.

CDR3 bases: TGCGCCAGCAGCCAGGACACCCCAGGGATGAACACTGAAGCTTTCTTT. It translates to CASSQDTPGMNTEAFF. The rearrangement uses TRBV5-1 and TRBJ1-1, with D possibly being TRBD1 (5 bases). Trimming shortened V by 4 bases and J by 0 bases, and 16 bases separated the two germline ends. The V gene's germline CDR1 is SGHRS and CDR2 YFSETQ. The CDR3 has 16 amino acids.

CDR3: CASRPPWTSGSGEQFF. CDR3 in DNA: TGTGCCAGCCGACCCCCGTGGACTAGCGGGAGTGGTGAGCAGTTCTTC. This chain connects TRBV7-2 to TRBJ2-1; 13 bases fit TRBD2. Germline CDR1 SGHTA, CDR2 FQGNSA. With V trimmed by 8 bases and J by 9 bases, 13 bases remained unmatched. The CDR3 extends over 16 amino acids. The variable domain in full, completed from reference TRBV7-2 and TRBJ2-1, reads GAGVSQSPSNKVTEKGKDVELRCDPISGHTALYWYRQSLGQGLEFLIYFQGNSAPDKSGLPSDRFSAERTGGSVSTLTIQRTQQEDSAVYLCASRPPWTSGSGEQFFGPGTRLTVL.

The gene calls are TRBV10-3 and TRBJ2-7; TRBD2 matches 12 bases. Germline V CDR1 and CDR2: ENHRY, SYGVKD. The CDR3 spans 15 residues. V lost 6 bases to trimming and J lost 5 bases; unmatched junction nucleotides: 8. The chain's CDR3 is CAISRLAGERDEQYF. CDR3 DNA sequence: TGTGCCATCAGCCGACTAGCGGGAGAGCGGGACGAGCAGTACTTC.

The chain is built from TRBV5-8 and TRBJ1-3; D is perhaps TRBD1 (5 bases). Trimming shortened V by 2 bases and J by 0 bases, and 9 bases separated the two germline ends. CDR1 is SGHTS and CDR2 is YDEGEE in the germline V gene. This CDR3 contains 15 residues. The CDR3, as DNA: TGTGCCAGCAGCTTTGGGGCAAACTCTGGAAACACCATATATTTT. Amino acid sequence: CASSFGANSGNTIYF.

This chain uses TRBV9 with TRBJ2-7; 7 bases line up with TRBD1. CDR1 is SGDLS, CDR2 YYNGEE, per germline. The CDR3 has 15 amino acids. Germline trimming cut 0 bases from V and 3 bases from J; bases unmatched to any gene: 6. The CDR3 bases are TGTGCCAGCAGCGTAGGGGGGACAGTTTACTACGAGCAGTACTTC. Translated, it gives CASSVGGTVYYEQYF.

The J gene is TRBJ1-1, the V gene TRBV19; no clear D. Germline loops: CDR1 LNHDA, CDR2 SQIVND (reference sequence). V dropped 7 bases and J dropped 0 bases, with 9 bases sitting between them. The CDR3 extends over 13 amino acids. CDR3 DNA: TGTGCCAGTACCGTAGAAGTGAACACTGAAGCTTTCTTT. Protein product: CASTVEVNTEAFF.

The V call is TRBV6-6, the J call TRBJ2-7; maybe TRBD1 (5 bases). CDR1 is MNHNY and CDR2 is SVGAGI in the germline V gene (reference sequence). V lost 6 bases to trimming and J lost 3 bases, with 9 bases between them. The CDR3 covers 12 residues. The CDR3, as DNA: TGTGCCAGCAGCAGGGAAGGCTACGAGCAGTACTTC. The encoded protein is CASSREGYEQYF.

This clone has just a few counts. The CDR3 DNA follows: TGCAGCGTTGAAGATCTTCCGAGGGCCGAGTCCTTATATGGCTACACCTTC. Translated, it gives CSVEDLPRAESLYGYTF. The genes are TRBV29-1 and TRBJ1-2; D gene uncertain. The CDR3 length is 17 residues. Germline V gene lookup returns CDR1 SQVTM and CDR2 ANQGSEA. V lost 0 bases and J lost 5, with 22 bases in between.

This chain links TRBV10-3 with TRBJ2-5; D is ambiguous. Between the trimmed V and J ends, which lost 3 bases and 2 bases, there was a span of 7 bases. The germline V gene has CDR1 ENHRY and CDR2 SYGVKD. This CDR3 contains 13 residues. The CDR3 coding sequence is TGTGCCATCAGTGACACACGACAAGAGACCCAGTACTTC. This codes for CAISDTRQETQYF.

J is TRBJ2-7 and V is TRBV2; TRBD1 might be the D (6 bases). CDR1 and CDR2 (germline): SNHLY, FYNNEI. Trimming removed 6 bases from V and 3 bases from J, with 15 bases in between. The CDR3 loop spans 14 amino acids. The CDR3 loop is CASSRLKGGYEQYF. CDR3 coding DNA: TGTGCCAGCAGCCGCCTGAAAGGGGGCTACGAGCAGTACTTC.

The V call is TRBV30, the J call TRBJ1-1, with TRBD1 matching over 8 bases. Germline V gene data show CDR1 as GTSNPN and CDR2 as SVGIG (reference sequence). V gave up 2 bases and J gave up 6 bases; unmatched junction bases: 8. The length of the CDR3 is 14 residues. CDR3 sequence reads: CAWSSDRVRSEAFF. The DNA of the CDR3 is TGTGCCTGGAGTTCGGACAGGGTAAGATCTGAAGCTTTCTTT.

J is TRBJ2-7 and V is TRBV6-5; possible D gene TRBD1, 6 bases. V dropped 2 bases and J dropped 2 bases, with 13 bases sitting between them. CDR1 and CDR2 from the germline V gene are MNHEY and SVGAGI. The CDR3 sequence is 15 residues long. The CDR3 loop is CASSYVGQITYEQYF. The CDR3, as DNA: TGTGCCAGCAGTTACGTTGGACAGATAACCTACGAGCAGTACTTC.

This clone appeared a single time. The rearrangement uses TRBV6-5 and TRBJ2-5; a weak D match, TRBD1 (6 bases). V dropped 6 bases and J dropped 1 base, with 12 bases sitting between them. The CDR3 is 14 amino acids. Per the germline V gene, CDR1 is MNHEY and CDR2 is SVGAGI. The CDR3 spells CASRTRGLQETQYF. CDR3 in DNA: TGTGCCAGCAGGACCAGGGGCCTCCAAGAGACCCAGTACTTC.

V and J are TRBV19 and TRBJ1-2, with D perhaps matching TRBD1 (5 bases). CDR3 length equals 14 residues. V was cut by 4 bases and J by 8 bases, with 17 bases left in between. Germline V gene sequence: CDR1 LNHDA, CDR2 SQIVND (reference sequence). This CDR3 reads CASSSPRRKGGYTF. DNA of the CDR3: TGTGCCAGTAGTAGTCCGCGGAGAAAGGGGGGCTACACCTTC.